This TCR beta chain came from a study of blood T cell repertoires in COVID-19. Background on the study: The samples span acute and convalescent COVID-19 from the United States, Italy and Spain. In each case, the material was cDNA or gDNA derived from T cells, B-cell-depleted T cells, or PBMCs.

This CDR3 spans 14 amino acids. Losses at the gene ends were 5 bases for V and 0 bases for J; bases not matched to a gene: 3. Germline V CDR1 and CDR2: LGHNA, YSLEER. Per the study methods: It was from reference gene primer amplification that nucleated cell counts were estimated. Here immunoSEQ multiplex PCR was the method, and the copy in TCRdb shows in-frame clones only, minus some. V and J calls and clone size are those listed in that table; D and trimming were worked out from the DNA. The data hold approximately 360,000 clones, with 90% observed a single time. J is TRBJ2-5 and V is TRBV4-3; 7 bases line up with TRBD2. The source of this sequence is a man younger than 30 with active or convalescent COVID-19. The sample consisted of peripheral blood. For the CDR3, the DNA is TGCGCCAGCAGCACAGGACTAGACCAAGAGACCCAGTACTTC. Translating it yields CASSTGLDQETQYF.